The T cell receptor beta chain under discussion was sequenced for a study of blood T cells in healthy people across ages. Regarding the study as a whole: Estimates of diversity drawn from one million T cells were considered underestimates. Naive CD4+ cells and diversity were both higher in long-lived donors than in aged donors.

A few counts support this clonotype. Its antigen is undetermined. A sample-barcoded 5' primer and a J-beta primer mix were used in a second PCR of about 7 to 11 cycles. TCRdb reprocessed the 5' RACE reads with MiXCR, giving one entry per CDR3 protein. The table has about 780,000 distinct CDR3 sequences, about 47% seen once. Trimming removed 0 bases from V and 7 bases from J, with 10 bases in between. Germline loops: CDR1 LNHNV, CDR2 YYDKDF (reference sequence). The CDR3 length is 13 residues. All donors came from Russia, were Caucasian and healthy, and spanned ages about 6 to 95. Each donor gave roughly 9.2 milliliters of peripheral blood.

This chain links TRBV15 with TRBJ2-7; D ambiguous. The clonotype comes from a man of 80 years or more in good health. The sequenced sample was blood. CDR3 amino acids: CATSRDGSLEQYF. The CDR3 nucleotides read TGTGCCACCAGCAGAGATGGTTCATTAGAGCAGTACTTC.